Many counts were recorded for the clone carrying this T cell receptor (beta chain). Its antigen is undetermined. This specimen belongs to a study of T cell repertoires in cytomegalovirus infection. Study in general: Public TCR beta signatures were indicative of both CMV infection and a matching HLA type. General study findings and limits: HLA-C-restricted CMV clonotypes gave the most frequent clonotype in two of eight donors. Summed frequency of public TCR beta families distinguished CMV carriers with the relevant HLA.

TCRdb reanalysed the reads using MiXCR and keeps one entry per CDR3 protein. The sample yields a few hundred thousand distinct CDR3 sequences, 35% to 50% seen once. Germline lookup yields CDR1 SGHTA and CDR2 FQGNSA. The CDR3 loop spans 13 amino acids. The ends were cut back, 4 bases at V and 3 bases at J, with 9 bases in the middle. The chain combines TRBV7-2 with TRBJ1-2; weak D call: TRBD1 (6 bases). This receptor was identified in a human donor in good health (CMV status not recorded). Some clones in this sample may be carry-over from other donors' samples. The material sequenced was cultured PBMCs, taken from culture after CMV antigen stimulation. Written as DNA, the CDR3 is TGTGCCAGCAGCTCCAGGGGCGACTATGGCTACACCTTC. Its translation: CASSSRGDYGYTF.